Below, 9 T cell receptor beta chains from the same sample are listed, as sequenced in a study of blood T cell repertoires in COVID-19. The assay was immunoSEQ multiplex PCR, and TCRdb's table has in-frame clones only and misses some. The table has 250,000 to 350,000 clones, more than 80% seen once. The sample taken for sequencing was PBMCs or T cells enriched from blood (not recorded which). All receptors come from a woman in her twenties or thirties who had recovered from COVID-19.

The rearrangement joins TRBV7-8 to TRBJ2-7; 7 bases agree with TRBD2. V lost 1 base and J lost 1; bases outside the gene matches: 7. The CDR3 extends over 16 amino acids. Per germline, CDR1 SGHVS and CDR2 FQNEAQ. CDR3 sequence reads: CASSLVGTTISYEQYF. The DNA of the CDR3 is TGTGCCAGCAGCTTAGTAGGGACTACTATTTCCTACGAGCAGTACTTC.

This rearrangement joins TRBV4-2 to TRBJ1-3; D perhaps matches TRBD1 (5 bases). CDR3 length equals 18 residues. V gave up 0 bases and J gave up 2 bases, with 17 bases separating them. From germline, CDR1 is LGHNA and CDR2 YNFKEQ. Written as DNA, the CDR3 is TGTGCCAGCAGCCAAGATCAGGGCAGGCAAAACGCTGGAAACACCATATATTTT. It encodes CASSQDQGRQNAGNTIYF.

The rearrangement uses TRBV29-1 and TRBJ1-1; tentative D call: TRBD1 (5 bases). Germline CDR1 and CDR2: SQVTM and ANQGSEA. The V end was cut by 5 bases, the J end by 10 bases, with 17 bases between. The CDR3 is made up of 12 amino acids. The CDR3 DNA reads TGCAGCGTTAAGACGGGGGGTCCTCGAGCTTTCTTT. Translating it yields CSVKTGGPRAFF. Full variable domain (remainder filled in from reference TRBV29-1 and TRBJ1-1): SAVISQKPSRDICQRGTSLTIQCQVDSQVTMMFWYRQQPGQSLTLIATANQGSEATYESGFVIDKFPISRPNLTFSTLTVSNMSPEDSSIYLCSVKTGGPRAFFGQGTRLTVV.

CDR3 residues: CAWNIGTSGNSLFF. The CDR3, as DNA: TGTGCCTGGAATATCGGGACTAGCGGGAATAGTTTGTTCTTC. J is TRBJ2-1 and V is TRBV30, with 13 bases fitting TRBD2. Germline CDR1 is GTSNPN and CDR2 is SVGIG (reference sequence). The trim removed 4 bases at V and 15 bases at J, leaving 12 bases unmatched. The CDR3 covers 14 residues.

The genes are TRBV2 and TRBJ1-2; 8 positions match TRBD1. The length of the CDR3 is 15 residues. Germline-derived CDR1 and CDR2 are SNHLY and FYNNEI. The J segment lost 5 bases and the V segment lost 3 bases, leaving 8 bases of the junction unmatched. CDR3: CASSEAGQGRYGYTF. CDR3 nucleotide sequence: TGTGCCAGCAGTGAGGCAGGACAGGGTCGGTATGGCTACACCTTC.

This chain links TRBV30 with TRBJ2-1, with TRBD2 matching 7 bases. This CDR3 spans 16 amino acids. The trim removed 2 bases at V and 4 bases at J, leaving 11 bases unmatched. CDR1 is GTSNPN, CDR2 SVGIG, per germline (reference sequence). DNA for the CDR3: TGTGCCTGGAGTTCTACCTCTAGCGGCCGGTACAATGAGCAGTTCTTC. This gives the protein CAWSSTSSGRYNEQFF.

The chain joins TRBV5-1 to TRBJ2-1; 7 positions match TRBD1. Germline V gene data show CDR1 as SGHRS and CDR2 as YFSETQ. This CDR3 is 14 amino acids long. V shed 8 bases and J 7 bases; nucleotides not matched to a gene: 12. The DNA for the CDR3 is TGCGCCAGTCAAACCGGGACAGCAGGGAATGAGCAGTTCTTC. It codes for CASQTGTAGNEQFF.

The rearrangement links TRBV24-1 to TRBJ1-1; 7 bases line up with TRBD1. V lost 2 bases to trimming and J lost 3 bases; unmatched junction nucleotides: 11. The CDR3 has 17 residues. Germline V CDR1 and CDR2: KGHDR, SFDVKD. CDR3 sequence: CATSDSPGQSAYTEAFF. The CDR3 DNA reads TGTGCCACCAGTGATTCGCCGGGACAGAGTGCATACACTGAAGCTTTCTTT.

The chain carries TRBV11-2 and TRBJ2-7; D call uncertain. The CDR3 length is 12 residues. V was trimmed by 4 bases and J by 0 bases, leaving 4 bases between them. Germline assignment: CDR1 SGHAT and CDR2 FQNNGV. The CDR3 sequence: CASSSSSYEQYF. The CDR3 nucleotides read TGTGCCAGCAGCTCCTCCTCCTACGAGCAGTACTTC.